The 8 T cell receptor beta chains listed next were all sequenced from one sample in a study of blood T cell repertoires in COVID-19. Method: immunoSEQ multiplex PCR; TCRdb's copy keeps in-frame clones and lacks some. This repertoire shows 280,000 or so clones, approximately 86% found once; its top ten account for approximately 8.8%. The sequencing sample was made of peripheral blood. All receptors derive from a man between 18 and 35 years old with active or convalescent COVID-19.

This chain uses TRBV6-2 or TRBV6-3 with TRBJ2-7, with TRBD1 matching over 12 bases. CDR3 size: 15 residues. With 5 bases clipped from V and 3 bases from J, the junction kept 5 bases outside the gene matches. Germline V gene data show CDR1 as MNHEY and CDR2 as SVGEGT. The CDR3 nucleotides are TGTGCCAGCAGTCACGGGACAGGGGGCGGCTACGAGCAGTACTTC. Residues: CASSHGTGGGYEQYF.

The V and J genes are TRBV21-1 and TRBJ2-7; no DNA check was done on the table's D call, TRBD1. TRBV21-1 counts as a pseudogene. The CDR3 covers 20 residues. DNA of the CDR3: TGTGCCAGCAGCAATACCCCCGGTCGGGACAGGGGGCGACCCCCCTACGAGCAGTACTTC. Its translation is CASSNTPGRDRGRPPYEQYF.

This chain connects TRBV7-9 to TRBJ1-1, with D perhaps matching TRBD1 (5 bases). Trimming removed 6 bases from V and 5 bases from J, with 7 bases in between. Looked up from germline, CDR1 is SEHNR and CDR2 is FQNEAQ (reference sequence). CDR3 length: 11 amino acids. The CDR3 loop is CASSSGTEAFF. The CDR3 bases are TGTGCCAGCAGTTCAGGGACTGAAGCTTTCTTT.

In its sample, this clone was seen once. V usage is TRBV9 and J usage is TRBJ2-7, with D possibly TRBD1 on 6 matching bases. The CDR3 spans 14 residues. Trimming shortened V by 3 bases and J by 3 bases, and 13 bases separated the two germline ends. Germline-derived CDR1 and CDR2 are SGDLS and YYNGEE. The CDR3 protein is CASSAFGTIYEQYF. CDR3 nucleotides: TGTGCCAGCAGCGCTTTCGGGACAATCTACGAGCAGTACTTC.

The rearrangement links TRBV5-4 to TRBJ2-6, with D maybe TRBD1 (5 bases). The germline V gene encodes CDR1 SGHNT and CDR2 YYREEE (reference sequence). V dropped 5 bases and J dropped 0 bases, with 12 bases sitting between them. The CDR3 covers 16 residues. CDR3: CASRHRQRSGANVLTF. CDR3 DNA sequence: TGTGCCAGCAGACATCGACAGCGCTCTGGGGCCAACGTCCTGACTTTC.

This chain uses TRBV19 with TRBJ2-2, with 10 bases matching TRBD2. Trimming took 4 bases from V and 1 from J; bases not matched to a gene: 3. This CDR3 contains 16 residues. Germline CDR1 LNHDA, CDR2 SQIVND (reference sequence). The CDR3 spells CASSKGLAENTGELFF. The CDR3, as DNA: TGTGCCAGTAGTAAAGGACTAGCGGAGAACACCGGGGAGCTGTTTTTT.

The V call is TRBV25-1, the J call TRBJ2-7, with TRBD2 matching 7 bases. Germline CDR1 and CDR2: MGHDK and SYGVNS. The CDR3 loop spans 15 amino acids. V was clipped by 2 bases and J by 3 bases; unmatched bases: 7. Here the CDR3 DNA reads TGTGCCAGCAGTGAAGGGGGAGGGGAGGTCTACGAGCAGTACTTC. Encoded protein: CASSEGGGEVYEQYF.

The chain combines TRBV27 with TRBJ1-5; D may be TRBD1 (5 bases). CDR1 and CDR2 from the germline V gene are MNHEY and SMNVEV (reference sequence). The CDR3 is 14 residues long. V lost 3 bases and J 6 bases, leaving 12 bases between the germline ends. Here the CDR3 reads CASSFSGWSQPQHF. The CDR3 nucleotides read TGTGCCAGCAGTTTTTCAGGGTGGAGTCAGCCCCAGCATTTT.